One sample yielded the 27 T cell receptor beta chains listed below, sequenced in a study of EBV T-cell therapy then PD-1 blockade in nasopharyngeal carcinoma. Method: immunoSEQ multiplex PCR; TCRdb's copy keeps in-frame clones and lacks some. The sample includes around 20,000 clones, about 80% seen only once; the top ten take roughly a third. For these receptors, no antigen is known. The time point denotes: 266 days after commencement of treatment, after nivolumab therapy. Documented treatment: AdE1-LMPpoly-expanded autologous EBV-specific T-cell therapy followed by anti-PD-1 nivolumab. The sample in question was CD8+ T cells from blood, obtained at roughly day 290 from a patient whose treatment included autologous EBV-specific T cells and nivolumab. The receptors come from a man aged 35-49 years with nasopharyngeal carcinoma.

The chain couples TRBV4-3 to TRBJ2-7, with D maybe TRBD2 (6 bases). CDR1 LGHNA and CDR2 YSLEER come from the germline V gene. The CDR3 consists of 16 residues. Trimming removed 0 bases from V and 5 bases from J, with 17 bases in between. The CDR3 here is CASSQEIVSEGNEQYF. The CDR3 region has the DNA TGCGCCAGCAGCCAAGAGATAGTGTCGGAGGGCAACGAGCAGTACTTC.

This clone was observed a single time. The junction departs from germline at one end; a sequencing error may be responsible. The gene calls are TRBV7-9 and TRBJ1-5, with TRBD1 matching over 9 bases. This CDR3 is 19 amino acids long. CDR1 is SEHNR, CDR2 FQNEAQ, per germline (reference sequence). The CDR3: CVSSFVRTGDTSHNQPQHF. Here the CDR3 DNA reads TGTGTCAGCAGTTTCGTTCGGACAGGGGATACTTCTCACAATCAGCCCCAGCATTTT.

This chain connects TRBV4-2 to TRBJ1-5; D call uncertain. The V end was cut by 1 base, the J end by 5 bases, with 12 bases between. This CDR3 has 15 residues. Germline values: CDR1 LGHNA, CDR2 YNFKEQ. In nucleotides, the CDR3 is TGTGCCAGCAGCCAAGGAGAGGGAGAAGATCAGCCCCAGCATTTT. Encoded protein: CASSQGEGEDQPQHF.

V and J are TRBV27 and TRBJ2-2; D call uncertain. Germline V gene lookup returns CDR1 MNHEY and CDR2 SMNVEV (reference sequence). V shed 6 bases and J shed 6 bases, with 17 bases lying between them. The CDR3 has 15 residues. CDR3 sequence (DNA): TGTGCCAGCAGCCTAACCCCCTGGCCGGCCGGGGAGCTGTTTTTT. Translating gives CASSLTPWPAGELFF.

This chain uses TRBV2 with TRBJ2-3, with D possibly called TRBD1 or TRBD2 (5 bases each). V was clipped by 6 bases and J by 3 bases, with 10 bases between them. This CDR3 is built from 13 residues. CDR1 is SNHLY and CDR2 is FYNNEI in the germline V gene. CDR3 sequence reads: CASRGPSTDTQYF. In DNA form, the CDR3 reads TGTGCCAGCAGGGGACCGTCTACAGATACGCAGTATTTT.

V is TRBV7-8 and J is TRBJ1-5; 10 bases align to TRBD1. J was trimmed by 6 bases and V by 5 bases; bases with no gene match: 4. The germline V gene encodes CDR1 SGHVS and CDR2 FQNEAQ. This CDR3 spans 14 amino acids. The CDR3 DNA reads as TGTGCCAGCAGCCGACAGGGGGCGAGTCAGCCCCAGCATTTT. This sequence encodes CASSRQGASQPQHF. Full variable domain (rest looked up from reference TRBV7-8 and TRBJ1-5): GAGVSQSPRYKVAKRGQDVALRCDPISGHVSLFWYQQALGQGPEFLTYFQNEAQLDKSGLPSDRFFAERPEGSVSTLKIQRTQQEDSAVYLCASSRQGASQPQHFGDGTRLSIL.

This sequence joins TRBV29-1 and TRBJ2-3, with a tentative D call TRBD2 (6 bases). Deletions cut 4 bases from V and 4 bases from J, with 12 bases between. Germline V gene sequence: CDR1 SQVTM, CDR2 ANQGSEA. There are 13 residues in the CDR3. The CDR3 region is CSVGSGESDTQYF. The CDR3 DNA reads TGCAGCGTTGGGTCGGGGGAGTCAGATACGCAGTATTTT.

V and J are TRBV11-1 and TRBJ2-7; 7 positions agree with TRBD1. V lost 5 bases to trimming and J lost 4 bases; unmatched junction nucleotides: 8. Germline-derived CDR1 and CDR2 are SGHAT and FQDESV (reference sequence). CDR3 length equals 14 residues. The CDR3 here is CASSPLTGLYEQYF. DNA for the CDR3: TGTGCCAGCAGCCCCTTGACAGGGCTGTACGAGCAGTACTTC.

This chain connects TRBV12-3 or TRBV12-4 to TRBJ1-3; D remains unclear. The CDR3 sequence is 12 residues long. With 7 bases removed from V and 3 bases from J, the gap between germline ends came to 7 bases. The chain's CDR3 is CASTGSGNTIYF. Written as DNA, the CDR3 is TGTGCCAGCACCGGAAGTGGAAACACCATATATTTT.

In nucleotides, the CDR3 is TGTGCCAGCAGCCAGGGGGGGTATGGCTACACCTTC. This codes for CASSQGGYGYTF. The chain recombines TRBV12-3 or TRBV12-4 with TRBJ1-2; 7 nucleotides line up with TRBD1. CDR3 length: 12 residues. V gave up 6 bases and J gave up 5 bases; unmatched junction bases: 3.

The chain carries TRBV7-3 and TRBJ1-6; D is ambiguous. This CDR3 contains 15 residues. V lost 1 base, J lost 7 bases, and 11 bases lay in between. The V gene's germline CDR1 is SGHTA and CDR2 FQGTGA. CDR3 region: CASSLSRASNSPLHF. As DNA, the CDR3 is TGTGCCAGCAGCTTAAGTAGGGCATCCAATTCACCCCTCCACTTT.

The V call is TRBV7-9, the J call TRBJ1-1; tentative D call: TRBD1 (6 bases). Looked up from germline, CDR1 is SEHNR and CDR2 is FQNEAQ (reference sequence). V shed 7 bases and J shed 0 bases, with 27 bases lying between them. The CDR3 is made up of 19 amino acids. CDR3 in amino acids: CASTLRTPRGPRMNTEAFF. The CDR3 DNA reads TGTGCCAGCACCTTGCGGACTCCCAGGGGTCCAAGAATGAACACTGAAGCTTTCTTT.

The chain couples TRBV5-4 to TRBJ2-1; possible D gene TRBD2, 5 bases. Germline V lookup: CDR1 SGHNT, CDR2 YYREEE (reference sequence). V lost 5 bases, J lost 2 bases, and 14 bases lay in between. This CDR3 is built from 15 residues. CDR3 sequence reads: CASSGRGGPYNEQFF. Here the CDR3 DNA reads TGTGCCAGCAGTGGGAGAGGAGGACCCTACAATGAGCAGTTCTTC.

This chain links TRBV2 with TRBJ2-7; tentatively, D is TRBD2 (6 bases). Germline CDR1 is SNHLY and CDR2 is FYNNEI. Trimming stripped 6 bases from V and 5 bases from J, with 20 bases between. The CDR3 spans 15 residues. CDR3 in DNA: TGTGCCAGCAGCTTCCTCCGGGGCGGGGTCGACGAGCAGTACTTC. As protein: CASSFLRGGVDEQYF.

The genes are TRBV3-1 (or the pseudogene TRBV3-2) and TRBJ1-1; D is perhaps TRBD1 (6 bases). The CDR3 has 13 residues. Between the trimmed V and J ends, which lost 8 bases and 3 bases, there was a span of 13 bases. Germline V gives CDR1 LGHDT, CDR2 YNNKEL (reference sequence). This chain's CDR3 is CASLGHGDTEAFF. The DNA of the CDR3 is TGTGCCAGCTTGGGACACGGGGACACTGAAGCTTTCTTT.

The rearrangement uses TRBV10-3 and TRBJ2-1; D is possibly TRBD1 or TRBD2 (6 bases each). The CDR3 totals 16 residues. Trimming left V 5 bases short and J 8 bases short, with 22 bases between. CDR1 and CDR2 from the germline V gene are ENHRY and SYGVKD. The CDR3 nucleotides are TGTGCCATCAGTCACCTGGGGGGCCAAACTAGGGATGAGCAGTTCTTC. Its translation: CAISHLGGQTRDEQFF.

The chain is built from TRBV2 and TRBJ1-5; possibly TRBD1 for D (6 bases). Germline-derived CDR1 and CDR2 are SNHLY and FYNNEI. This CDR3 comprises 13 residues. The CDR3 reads CGSGQYSNQPQHF. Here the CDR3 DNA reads TGTGGCAGTGGACAGTATAGCAATCAGCCCCAGCATTTT.

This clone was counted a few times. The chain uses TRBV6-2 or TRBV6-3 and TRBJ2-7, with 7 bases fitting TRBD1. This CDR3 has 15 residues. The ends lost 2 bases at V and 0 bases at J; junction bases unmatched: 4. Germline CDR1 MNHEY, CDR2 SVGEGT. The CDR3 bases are TGTGCCAGCAGTTACGACAGGGCTAGCTCCTACGAGCAGTACTTC. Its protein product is CASSYDRASSYEQYF.

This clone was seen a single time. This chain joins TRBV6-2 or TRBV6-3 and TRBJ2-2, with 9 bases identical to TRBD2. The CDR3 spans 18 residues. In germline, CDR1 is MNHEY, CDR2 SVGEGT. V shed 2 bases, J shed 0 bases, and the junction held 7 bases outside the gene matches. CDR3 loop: CASSYRSGGGPNTGELFF. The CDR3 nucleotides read TGTGCCAGCAGTTACCGTAGCGGGGGCGGCCCGAACACCGGGGAGCTGTTTTTT.

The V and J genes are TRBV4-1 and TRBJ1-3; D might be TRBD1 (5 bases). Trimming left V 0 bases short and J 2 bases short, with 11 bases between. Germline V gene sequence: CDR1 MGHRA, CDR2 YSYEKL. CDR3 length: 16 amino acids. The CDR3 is CASSQDRVGTGNTIYF. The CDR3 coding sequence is TGCGCCAGCAGCCAAGACAGGGTTGGGACTGGAAACACCATATATTTT.

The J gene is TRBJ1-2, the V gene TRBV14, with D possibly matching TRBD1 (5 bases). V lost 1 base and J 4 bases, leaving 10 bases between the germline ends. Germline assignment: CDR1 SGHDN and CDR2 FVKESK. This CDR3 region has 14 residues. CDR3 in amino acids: CASSQVKTVYGYTF. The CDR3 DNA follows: TGTGCCAGCAGCCAAGTAAAGACAGTCTATGGCTACACCTTC.

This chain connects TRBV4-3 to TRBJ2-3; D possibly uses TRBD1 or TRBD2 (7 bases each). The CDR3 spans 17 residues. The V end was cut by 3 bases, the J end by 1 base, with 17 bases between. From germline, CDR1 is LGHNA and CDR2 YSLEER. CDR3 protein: CASSQVTGDYGTDTQYF. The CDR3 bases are TGCGCCAGCAGCCAGGTTACAGGGGACTATGGCACAGATACGCAGTATTTT.

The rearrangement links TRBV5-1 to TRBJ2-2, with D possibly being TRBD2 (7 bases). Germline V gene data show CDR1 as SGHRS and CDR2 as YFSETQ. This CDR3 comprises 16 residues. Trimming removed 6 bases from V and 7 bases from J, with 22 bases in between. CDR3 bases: TGCGCCAGCACTGGGCATGCGGGGGCTATCGGCGGGGAGCTGTTTTTT. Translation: CASTGHAGAIGGELFF.

DNA for the CDR3: TGCGCCAGCAGCCAAGAGGAGTTAGGAGTTTATGGCTACACCTTC. As protein: CASSQEELGVYGYTF. The chain has TRBV4-3 and TRBJ1-2; D not certain. The CDR3 covers 15 residues. Germline V gene data show CDR1 as LGHNA and CDR2 as YSLEER. V was trimmed by 0 bases and J by 5 bases, leaving 13 bases between them.

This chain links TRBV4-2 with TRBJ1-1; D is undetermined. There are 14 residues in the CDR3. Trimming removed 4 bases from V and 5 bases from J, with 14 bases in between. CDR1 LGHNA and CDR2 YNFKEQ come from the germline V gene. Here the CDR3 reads CASSLRPGRTEAFF. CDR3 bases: TGTGCCAGCAGCCTCCGCCCAGGTCGGACTGAAGCTTTCTTT.

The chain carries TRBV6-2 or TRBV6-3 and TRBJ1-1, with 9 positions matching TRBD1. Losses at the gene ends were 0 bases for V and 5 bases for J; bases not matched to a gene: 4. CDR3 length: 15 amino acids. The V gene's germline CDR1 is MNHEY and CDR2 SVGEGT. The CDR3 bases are TGTGCCAGCAGTTACTCGGGACAGGGAGTGACTGAAGCTTTCTTT. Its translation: CASSYSGQGVTEAFF.

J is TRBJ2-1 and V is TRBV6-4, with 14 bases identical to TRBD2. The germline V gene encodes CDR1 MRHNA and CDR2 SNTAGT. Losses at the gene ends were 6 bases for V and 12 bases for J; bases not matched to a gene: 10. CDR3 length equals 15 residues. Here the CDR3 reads CASSPGTSGGERQFF. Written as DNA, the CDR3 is TGTGCCAGCAGCCCCGGGACTAGCGGGGGTGAGCGGCAGTTCTTC.